This T cell receptor beta chain was sequenced for a study of beta chain features in type 1 diabetes. Findings of the study overall: Across all four CD4+ subsets, people with type 1 diabetes showed modestly shorter TCRB CDR3s. Within patients, naive, central memory and Treg TCRB repertoires seemed more similar than within healthy donors. More deletions and fewer insertions at VDJ junctions were seen in type 1 diabetes patients.

V gave up 0 bases and J gave up 3 bases, with 5 bases separating them. Germline CDR1 and CDR2: SGHTA and FQGNSA. This CDR3 spans 13 amino acids. A remark on this clone: The antigen remains unidentified.

Of the isolated RNA, all was reverse transcribed, and so the sequenced material was expressed TCRB transcripts. Libraries were prepared by immunoSEQ multiplex PCR; TCRdb keeps only in-frame clonotypes and omits some of them. This table has approximately 160,000 clones, roughly 65% appearing once. Purity (above 98%) was reached by all sorted populations. The source material was naive CD4+ T cells from blood. The V call is TRBV7-2, the J call TRBJ1-1, with a weak D call TRBD1 (5 bases). The source of this sequence is a man aged 25 to 40 with type 1 diabetes. CDR3 residues: CASSLAGDTEAFF. CDR3 nucleotide sequence: TGTGCCAGCAGCTTAGCAGGGGACACTGAAGCTTTCTTT.